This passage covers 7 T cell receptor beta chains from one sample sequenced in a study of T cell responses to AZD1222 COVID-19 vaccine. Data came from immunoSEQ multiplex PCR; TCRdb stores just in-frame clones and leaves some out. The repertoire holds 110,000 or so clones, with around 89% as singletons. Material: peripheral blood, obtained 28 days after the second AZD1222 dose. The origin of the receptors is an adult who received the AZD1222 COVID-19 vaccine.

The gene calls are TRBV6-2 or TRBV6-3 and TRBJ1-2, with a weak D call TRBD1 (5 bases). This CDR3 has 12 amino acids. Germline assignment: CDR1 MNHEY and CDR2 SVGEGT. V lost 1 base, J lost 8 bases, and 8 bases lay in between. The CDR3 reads CASSYWGNGYTF. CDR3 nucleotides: TGTGCCAGCAGTTACTGGGGGAACGGCTACACCTTC.

The DNA for the CDR3 is TGCGCCAGCAGCTTGGTACCCCAAGAGACCCAGTACTTC. Protein sequence: CASSLVPQETQYF. This chain links TRBV5-1 with TRBJ2-5; no definite D call. Germline V CDR1 and CDR2: SGHRS, YFSETQ. The CDR3 spans 13 residues. V was shortened by 0 bases and J by 1 base, with 4 bases between the two germline ends.

CDR3 DNA: TGTGCCAGCAGCCAAGATTGGCTAGCAGGCTACGAGCAGTACTTC. Translation gives CASSQDWLAGYEQYF. The rearrangement joins TRBV3-1 (or the pseudogene TRBV3-2) to TRBJ2-7; D possibly corresponds to TRBD2 (5 bases). Trimming removed 0 bases from V and 3 bases from J, with 12 bases in between. CDR1 LGHDT and CDR2 YNNKEL come from the germline V gene (reference sequence). The CDR3 extends over 15 amino acids.

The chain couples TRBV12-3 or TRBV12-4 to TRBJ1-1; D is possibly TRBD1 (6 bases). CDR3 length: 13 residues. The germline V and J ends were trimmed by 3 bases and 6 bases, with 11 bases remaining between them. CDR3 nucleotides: TGTGCCAGCAGTTTTGAGGGGGAGGCTGAAGCTTTCTTT. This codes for CASSFEGEAEAFF.

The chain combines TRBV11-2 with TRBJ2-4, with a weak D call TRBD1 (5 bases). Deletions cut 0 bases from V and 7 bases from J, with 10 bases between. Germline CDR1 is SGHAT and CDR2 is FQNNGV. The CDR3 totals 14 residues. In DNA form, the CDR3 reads TGTGCCAGCAGCTTAGACAGGGTCCTGAACATTCAGTACTTC. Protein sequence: CASSLDRVLNIQYF.

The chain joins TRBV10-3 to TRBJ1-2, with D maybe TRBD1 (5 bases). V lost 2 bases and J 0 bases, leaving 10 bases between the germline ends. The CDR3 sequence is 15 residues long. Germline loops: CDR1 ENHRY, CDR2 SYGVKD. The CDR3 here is CAISEQGTANYGYTF. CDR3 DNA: TGTGCCATCAGTGAGCAGGGCACAGCTAACTATGGCTACACCTTC.

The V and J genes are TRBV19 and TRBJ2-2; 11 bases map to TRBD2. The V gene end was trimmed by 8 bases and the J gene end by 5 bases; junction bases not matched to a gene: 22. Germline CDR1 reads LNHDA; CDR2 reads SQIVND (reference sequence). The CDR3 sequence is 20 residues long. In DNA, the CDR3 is TGTGCCAGTCACCCCATACCGTTTACTAGCGGGGGTTTTAAAACCGGGGAGCTGTTTTTT. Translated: CASHPIPFTSGGFKTGELFF.